These 27 T cell receptor beta chains were sequenced from one sample in a study of blood T cells in healthy people across ages. Through a sample-barcoded 5' primer and a J-beta primer mix, a second PCR was run for roughly 7 to 11 cycles. One entry per CDR3 protein results from TCRdb running MiXCR on the 5' RACE reads. The sample holds 850,000 or so distinct CDR3 sequences; around 30% are singletons and the top ten take about 18%. The specimen sequenced was blood. All receptors come from a woman older than 75 in good health.

Worth noting for this clonotype: This may arise from a read error, as a much more abundant clone is one base away. The CDR3 is CASSESSHIGEPYF. CDR3 nucleotide sequence: TGTGCCAGCAGTGAAAGTTCCCATATTGGAGAGCCGTACTTC. The V gene is TRBV6-1, the J gene TRBJ2-5; no clear D. Germline assignment: CDR1 MNHNS and CDR2 SASEGT. V was trimmed by 2 bases and J by 13 bases, leaving 20 bases between them. The CDR3 spans 14 residues.

This clonotype was found a few times. Possible read error: a much larger clone is one base away. This sequence joins TRBV5-1 and TRBJ2-7; 13 bases are a match to TRBD2. Germline CDR1 and CDR2: SGHRS and YFSETQ. CDR3 size: 14 residues. V gave up 4 bases and J gave up 4 bases; unmatched junction bases: 2. The CDR3 protein is CASSPGLAGYEQYV. For the CDR3, the DNA is TGCGCCAGCAGCCCGGGACTAGCGGGGTACGAGCAGTACGTC.

Many counts were recorded for this clonotype. One end of the junction varies from germline; a read error may be responsible. The genes are TRBV7-7 and TRBJ2-1, with D maybe TRBD2 (5 bases). The germline gives CDR1 SSHAT, CDR2 FNYEAQ (reference sequence). The CDR3 sequence is 13 residues long. The CDR3 sequence is CASSLYLASEQFF. The CDR3 nucleotides are TGTGCTAGCAGCTTATACCTAGCCTCTGAGCAGTTCTTC.

The chain carries TRBV6-1 and TRBJ2-5; no reliable D call. The end of the DNA is better explained by TRBJ2-7, so the J call may be wrong. Looked up from germline, CDR1 is MNHNS and CDR2 is SASEGT. The CDR3 is made up of 13 amino acids. Here the CDR3 reads CASSEAESNEQYF. In DNA form, the CDR3 reads TGTGCCAGCAGTGAAGCCGAGAGCAACGAGCAGTACTTC.

The V gene is TRBV20-1, the J gene TRBJ2-2; D is ambiguous. The length of the CDR3 is 13 residues. Trimming took off 1 base at V and 6 bases at J, with 9 bases between the two ends. CDR1 and CDR2 (germline): DFQATT, SNEGSKA (reference sequence). The CDR3 region is CSARGHVSGELFF. CDR3 in DNA: TGCAGTGCTAGAGGTCACGTGTCCGGGGAGCTGTTTTTT.

This clonotype was found many times. V gene TRBV12-3 or TRBV12-4 combines with J gene TRBJ2-3, with D tentatively TRBD1 (5 bases). This CDR3 is built from 14 residues. Trimming removed 3 bases from V and 6 bases from J, with 13 bases in between. The DNA for the CDR3 is TGTGCCAGCAGTTTGACCCAGGGTAGTGATACGCAGTATTTT. Residues: CASSLTQGSDTQYF.

In this sample, this clonotype turned up a few times. Possible read error: a much larger clone is one base away. This chain uses TRBV6-1 with TRBJ2-1, with D possibly being TRBD1 or TRBD2 (5 bases each). The J call is doubtful: the DNA matches TRBJ2-7 better. Germline-derived CDR1 and CDR2 are MNHNS and SASEGT. The CDR3 loop spans 16 amino acids. The CDR3 here is CASSGIGTSSYNEQYF. The CDR3 bases are TGTGCCAGCAGTGGTATTGGGACCAGCTCCTACAATGAGCAGTACTTC.

CDR3 in DNA: TGTGCCAGCAGCCCAGACAGGGGCTTCGGCAACACTGAAGCTTTCTTT. As protein: CASSPDRGFGNTEAFF. The V call is TRBV12-3 or TRBV12-4, the J call TRBJ1-1, with 8 bases fitting TRBD1. The V and J ends lost 6 bases and 2 bases, in that order; junction bases with no gene match: 11. The CDR3 runs to 16 residues.

The chain joins TRBV20-1 to TRBJ1-4; D gene uncertain. Trimming removed 3 bases at V and 8 bases at J, with 19 bases between. The germline V gene encodes CDR1 DFQATT and CDR2 SNEGSKA (reference sequence). The CDR3 spans 15 residues. The CDR3 region has the DNA TGCAGTGCTAGGGGCCCCCCGGGGAATGAGGAAAAACTGTTTTTT. Its protein product is CSARGPPGNEEKLFF.

The gene calls are TRBV27 and TRBJ1-1; D is perhaps TRBD1 (5 bases). CDR3 size: 14 residues. CDR1 is MNHEY, CDR2 SMNVEV, per germline (reference sequence). The V end was cut by 8 bases, the J end by 0 bases, with 13 bases between. In nucleotides, the CDR3 is TGTGCCAGCTCAGGACACCGAATGAACACTGAAGCTTTCTTT. Protein: CASSGHRMNTEAFF.

This clonotype was counted many times. The chain employs TRBV11-2 and TRBJ2-1; D may be TRBD1 (5 bases). Trimming stripped 2 bases from V and 9 bases from J, with 14 bases between. Germline CDR1 SGHAT, CDR2 FQNNGV. There are 14 residues in the CDR3. This chain's CDR3 is CASSLNTGALEQFF. CDR3 nucleotide sequence: TGTGCCAGCAGCTTAAACACAGGTGCGCTTGAGCAGTTCTTC. Drawing the rest from reference TRBV11-2 and TRBJ2-1, the complete variable domain is EAGVAQSPRYKIIEKRQSVAFWCNPISGHATLYWYQQILGQGPKLLIQFQNNGVVDDSQLPKDRFSAERLKGVDSTLKIQPAKLEDSAVYLCASSLNTGALEQFFGPGTRLTVL.

There are many counts of this clonotype. CDR3 sequence reads: CASSLRGGGSQDEQYF. Written as DNA, the CDR3 is TGTGCCAGCAGCTTAAGGGGCGGGGGCTCACAGGACGAGCAGTACTTC. The rearrangement joins TRBV13 to TRBJ2-7, with D possibly TRBD2 on 7 matching bases. CDR1 and CDR2 (germline): PRHDT, FYEKMQ (reference sequence). CDR3 length equals 16 residues. Between the trimmed V and J ends, which lost 2 bases and 5 bases, there was a span of 19 bases. The entire variable domain, with the rest obtained from reference TRBV13 and TRBJ2-7, is as follows: AAGVIQSPRHLIKEKRETATLKCYPIPRHDTVYWYQQGPGQDPQFLISFYEKMQSDKGSIPDRFSAQQFSDYHSELNMSSLELGDSALYFCASSLRGGGSQDEQYFGPGTRLTVT.

The CDR3 sequence is CAWSVEGGTDTQYF. The CDR3 coding sequence is TGTGCCTGGAGTGTTGAGGGGGGGACCGATACGCAGTATTTT. The chain recombines TRBV30 with TRBJ2-3; maybe TRBD2 (7 bases). Trimming took off 0 bases at V and 6 bases at J, with 13 bases between the two ends. The germline CDR1 and CDR2 sequences are GTSNPN and SVGIG (reference sequence). The CDR3 has 14 amino acids.

There are many counts of this clonotype. V gene TRBV7-2 combines with J gene TRBJ2-3; 11 positions match TRBD2. The V segment lost 6 bases and the J segment 4 bases; nucleotides outside the gene matches: 3. CDR1 is SGHTA and CDR2 is FQGNSA in the germline V gene. CDR3 length: 14 amino acids. The CDR3 DNA is TGTGCCAGCAGATTTAGCGGGGGGGCAGATACGCAGTATTTT. This encodes CASRFSGGADTQYF.

On this clonotype: At one end the junction does not follow the germline gene, possibly because of a read error. This rearrangement joins TRBV6-2 or TRBV6-3 to TRBJ2-1; D possibly corresponds to TRBD1 (5 bases). Germline-derived CDR1 and CDR2 are MNHEY and SVGEGT. The CDR3 is made up of 12 amino acids. The CDR3 bases are TGCGCCAGCAGTTACCTCCAGGGAATCCAGTTCTTC. It translates to CASSYLQGIQFF.

J is TRBJ2-2 and V is TRBV6-2 or TRBV6-3; D is perhaps TRBD1 (8 bases). Germline V CDR1 and CDR2: MNHEY, SVGEGT. V was pared by 10 bases and J by 0 bases, with 15 bases between. The CDR3 is 15 residues long. CDR3 residues: CATYRGGTNTGELFF. As DNA, the CDR3 is TGTGCCACTTACAGGGGGGGAACGAACACCGGGGAGCTGTTTTTT.

The rearrangement joins TRBV5-1 to TRBJ1-1; maybe TRBD1 (6 bases). Germline CDR1 SGHRS, CDR2 YFSETQ. The V and J ends lost 4 bases and 6 bases respectively, with 19 bases between them. The CDR3 totals 15 residues. CDR3 nucleotides: TGCGCCAGCAGCAATACACAGGGACGTAACCCTGAAGCTTTCTTT. Translating gives CASSNTQGRNPEAFF.

The rearrangement joins TRBV11-2 to TRBJ2-7; D not resolved. Per germline, CDR1 SGHAT and CDR2 FQNNGV. CDR3 length: 15 residues. Trimming took 1 base from V and 4 from J, leaving 14 bases between them. CDR3 residues: CASSLVGWMRYEQYF. The CDR3 DNA sequence: TGTGCCAGCAGCTTAGTCGGATGGATGAGGTACGAGCAGTACTTC. The whole variable domain, filled in from reference TRBV11-2 and TRBJ2-7, reads EAGVAQSPRYKIIEKRQSVAFWCNPISGHATLYWYQQILGQGPKLLIQFQNNGVVDDSQLPKDRFSAERLKGVDSTLKIQPAKLEDSAVYLCASSLVGWMRYEQYFGPGTRLTVT.

This clonotype appeared many times. The chain is built from TRBV20-1 and TRBJ2-7; no reliable D call. The CDR3 contains 10 residues. The germline gives CDR1 DFQATT, CDR2 SNEGSKA (reference sequence). With 6 bases removed from V and 3 bases from J, the gap between germline ends came to 6 bases. The CDR3 is CSARHYEQYF. The CDR3 DNA is TGCAGTGCCCGACACTACGAGCAGTACTTC.

At least ten counts were recorded for this clonotype. The chain carries TRBV7-9 and TRBJ1-1; D gene uncertain. CDR1 is SEHNR and CDR2 is FQNEAQ in the germline V gene (reference sequence). The CDR3 runs 14 residues. V lost 5 bases and J lost 4, with 14 bases in between. The CDR3 loop is CASSPEGFGTEAFF. The CDR3 DNA reads as TGTGCCAGCAGCCCAGAAGGGTTTGGCACTGAAGCTTTCTTT.

The chain has TRBV20-1 and TRBJ2-7; TRBD2 matches at 10 bases. Trimming cost V 8 bases and J 9 bases; bases outside gene matches: 16. CDR3 length: 14 residues. The germline CDR1 and CDR2 sequences are DFQATT and SNEGSKA (reference sequence). As DNA, the CDR3 is TGCAGTACTAACCCTAGCGGGGGTTTAGATACGCAGTACTTC. The encoded protein is CSTNPSGGLDTQYF.

This clonotype was observed many times. This chain links TRBV7-9 with TRBJ1-2; D not certain. Trimming removed 5 bases at V and 4 bases at J, with 14 bases between. This CDR3 is 14 amino acids long. Germline V CDR1 and CDR2: SEHNR, FQNEAQ (reference sequence). Written as DNA, the CDR3 is TGTGCCAGCAGCCCCGAAGAAGGGTCCTATGGCTACACCTTC. Its protein is CASSPEEGSYGYTF.

This clonotype was counted a few times. The chain employs TRBV19 and TRBJ2-3; D is ambiguous. Trimming removed 3 bases from V and 7 bases from J, with 8 bases in between. The CDR3 runs to 12 residues. In germline, CDR1 is LNHDA, CDR2 SQIVND (reference sequence). CDR3: CASSITENTQYF. The DNA of the CDR3 is TGTGCCAGTAGTATTACGGAAAATACGCAGTATTTT.

V is TRBV29-1 and J is TRBJ2-7, with 8 nucleotides matching TRBD2. The CDR3 loop spans 13 amino acids. J was trimmed by 0 bases and V by 5 bases; bases with no gene match: 3. CDR1 is SQVTM, CDR2 ANQGSEA, per germline. The CDR3 nucleotides read TGCAGCGTTCTCAGCGGGAGCTCCTACGAGCAGTACTTC. Its translation is CSVLSGSSYEQYF.

This clonotype was observed a few times. The J gene is TRBJ1-2, the V gene TRBV2; D remains ambiguous. The CDR3 extends over 14 amino acids. The V gene lost 6 bases and the J gene lost 1 base, with 12 bases spanning the gap. CDR1 is SNHLY and CDR2 is FYNNEI in the germline V gene. The CDR3 region is CASRSVPDNYGYTF. In nucleotides, the CDR3 is TGTGCCAGCAGAAGCGTTCCAGATAACTATGGCTACACCTTC.

This clonotype was seen repeatedly, ten times or more. V and J are TRBV6-5 and TRBJ1-2; 12 bases agree with TRBD1. CDR1 and CDR2 from the germline V gene are MNHEY and SVGAGI. The V and J ends lost 0 bases and 2 bases, in that order; junction bases with no gene match: 7. This CDR3 comprises 18 residues. CDR3 residues: CASSYSGTGGFINYGYTF. The CDR3 bases are TGTGCCAGCAGTTACTCAGGGACAGGGGGCTTCATCAACTATGGCTACACCTTC.

This clonotype was seen repeatedly, ten times or more. This sequence joins TRBV3-1 and TRBJ2-1, with 9 bases aligning to TRBD1. J gave up 7 bases and V 3 bases, and 4 bases lay outside the gene matches. This CDR3 contains 14 residues. Germline V CDR1 and CDR2: LGHDT, YNNKEL (reference sequence). CDR3 in amino acids: CASSHGTGTNEQFF. DNA for the CDR3: TGTGCCAGCAGCCATGGGACAGGGACAAATGAGCAGTTCTTC.